The rows below give T cell receptor beta chains drawn from one sample of a study of cytomegalovirus exposure and HLA in healthy donors. TCRdb keeps only in-frame clones here, not all; method: immunoSEQ multiplex PCR. The sample lists 100,000 to 120,000 clones, under 70% occurring once. The sample comprised PBMCs. The receptors were sampled from a man aged 18 to 30 in good health and CMV-seropositive. Each CDR3 is given with its conserved first and last residue. The D gene is left open where the match is weak.

j_call d_call v_call cdr3_aa
TRBJ2-7 TRBD2 TRBV6-6 CASSWGLAREQYF
TRBJ2-6 TRBD1 TRBV5-4 CASSARGGLGANVLTF
TRBJ1-1 - TRBV6-5 CASSSEYSGVTEAFF
TRBJ2-5 - TRBV6-1 CASSPTPDRETQYF
TRBJ2-3 - TRBV6-7 CASSYPFGYADTQYF
TRBJ2-5 - TRBV11-2 CASSLDAGFGETQYF
TRBJ1-1 - TRBV29-1 CSGGDTEAFF
TRBJ1-3 - TRBV4-1 CASSQEGPMFGNTIYF
TRBJ2-6 TRBD1 TRBV6-1 CASRTGGAGANVLTF
TRBJ1-2 TRBD1 TRBV11-2 CASSRGTGGLENYGYTF
TRBJ1-6 TRBD1 TRBV5-1 CASSDKIQGIGSPLHF
TRBJ2-3 - TRBV9 CASSVSPSTDTQYF
TRBJ1-1 - TRBV6-5 CASSVRGTEAFF